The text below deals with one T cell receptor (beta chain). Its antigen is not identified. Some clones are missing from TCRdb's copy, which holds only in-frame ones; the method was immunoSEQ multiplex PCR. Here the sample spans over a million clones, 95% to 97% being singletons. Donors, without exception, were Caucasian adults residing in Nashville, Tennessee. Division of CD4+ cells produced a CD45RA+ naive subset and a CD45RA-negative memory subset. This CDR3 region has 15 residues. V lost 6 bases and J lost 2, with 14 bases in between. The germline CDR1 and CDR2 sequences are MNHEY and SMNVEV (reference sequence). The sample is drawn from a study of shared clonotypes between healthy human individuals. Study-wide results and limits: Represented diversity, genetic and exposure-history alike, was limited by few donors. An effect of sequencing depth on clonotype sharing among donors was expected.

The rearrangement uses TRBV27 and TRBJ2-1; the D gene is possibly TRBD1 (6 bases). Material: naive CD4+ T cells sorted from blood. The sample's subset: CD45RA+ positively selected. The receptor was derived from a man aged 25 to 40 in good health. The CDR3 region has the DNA TGTGCCAGCAGCTCCGACAGGAGTACCTACAATGAGCAGTTCTTC. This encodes CASSSDRSTYNEQFF.